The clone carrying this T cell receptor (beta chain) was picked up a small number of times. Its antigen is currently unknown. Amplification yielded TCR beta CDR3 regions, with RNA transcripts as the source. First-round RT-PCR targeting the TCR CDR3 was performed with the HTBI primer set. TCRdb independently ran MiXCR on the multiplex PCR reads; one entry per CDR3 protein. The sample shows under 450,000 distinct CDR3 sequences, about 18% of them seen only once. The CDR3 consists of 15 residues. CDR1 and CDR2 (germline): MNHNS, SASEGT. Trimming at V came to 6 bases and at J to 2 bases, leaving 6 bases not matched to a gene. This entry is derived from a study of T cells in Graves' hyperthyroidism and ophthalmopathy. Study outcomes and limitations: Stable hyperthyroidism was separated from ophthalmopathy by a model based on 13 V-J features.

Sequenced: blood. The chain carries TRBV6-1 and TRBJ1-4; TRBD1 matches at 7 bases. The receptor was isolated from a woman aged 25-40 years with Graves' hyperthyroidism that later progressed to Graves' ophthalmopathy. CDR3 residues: CASSPGGMTNEKLFF. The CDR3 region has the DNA TGTGCCAGCAGCCCAGGGGGTATGACTAATGAAAAACTGTTTTTT.